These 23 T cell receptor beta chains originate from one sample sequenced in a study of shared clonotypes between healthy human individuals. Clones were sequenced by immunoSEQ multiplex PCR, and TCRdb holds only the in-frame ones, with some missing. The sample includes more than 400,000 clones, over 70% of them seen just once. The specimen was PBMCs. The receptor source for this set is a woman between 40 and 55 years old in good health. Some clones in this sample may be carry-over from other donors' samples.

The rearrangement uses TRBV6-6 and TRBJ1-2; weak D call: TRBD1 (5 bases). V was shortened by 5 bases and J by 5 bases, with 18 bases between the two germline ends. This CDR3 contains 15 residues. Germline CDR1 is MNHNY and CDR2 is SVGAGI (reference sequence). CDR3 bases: TGTGCCAGCAGTACGGAAAGGGGCGCAGGTTATGGCTACACCTTC. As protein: CASSTERGAGYGYTF.

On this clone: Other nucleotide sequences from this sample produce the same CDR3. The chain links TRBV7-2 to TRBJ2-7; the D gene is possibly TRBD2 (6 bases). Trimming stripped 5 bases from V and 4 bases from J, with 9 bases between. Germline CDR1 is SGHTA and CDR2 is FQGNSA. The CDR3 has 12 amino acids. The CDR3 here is CASSGGGYEQYF. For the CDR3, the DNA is TGTGCCAGCAGCGGTGGGGGGTACGAGCAGTACTTC.

CDR3 coding DNA: TGTGCCAGCAGCCAAGATAGTATCGGGACAACCACGAACACTGAAGCTTTCTTT. Translating gives CASSQDSIGTTTNTEAFF. This sequence joins TRBV4-2 and TRBJ1-1, with a tentative D call TRBD1 (6 bases). The V and J ends lost 0 bases and 1 base respectively, with 18 bases between them. CDR3 length: 18 residues. Germline V lookup: CDR1 LGHNA, CDR2 YNFKEQ.

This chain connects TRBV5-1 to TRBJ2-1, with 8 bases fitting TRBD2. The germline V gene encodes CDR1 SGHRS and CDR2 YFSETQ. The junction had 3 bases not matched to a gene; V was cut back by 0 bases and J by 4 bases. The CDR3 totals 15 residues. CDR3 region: CASSLGTSGYNEQFF. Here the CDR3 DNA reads TGCGCCAGCAGCTTGGGTACTAGCGGATACAATGAGCAGTTCTTC. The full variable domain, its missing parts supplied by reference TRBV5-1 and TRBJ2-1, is KAGVTQTPRYLIKTRGQQVTLSCSPISGHRSVSWYQQTPGQGLQFLFEYFSETQRNKGNFPGRFSGRQFSNSRSEMNVSTLELGDSALYLCASSLGTSGYNEQFFGPGTRLTVL.

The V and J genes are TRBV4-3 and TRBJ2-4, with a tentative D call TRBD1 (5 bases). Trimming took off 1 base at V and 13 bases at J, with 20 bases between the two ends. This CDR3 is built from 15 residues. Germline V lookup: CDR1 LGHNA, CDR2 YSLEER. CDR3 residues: CASSQGGAGMGPQYF. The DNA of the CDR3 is TGCGCCAGCAGCCAAGGCGGAGCAGGGATGGGGCCCCAGTACTTC.

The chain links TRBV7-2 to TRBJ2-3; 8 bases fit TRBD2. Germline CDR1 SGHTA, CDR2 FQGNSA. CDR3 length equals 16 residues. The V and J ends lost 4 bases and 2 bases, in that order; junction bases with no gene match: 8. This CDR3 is CASSSTSVVHTDTQYF. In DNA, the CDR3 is TGTGCCAGCAGCTCGACTAGCGTGGTACACACAGATACGCAGTATTTT.

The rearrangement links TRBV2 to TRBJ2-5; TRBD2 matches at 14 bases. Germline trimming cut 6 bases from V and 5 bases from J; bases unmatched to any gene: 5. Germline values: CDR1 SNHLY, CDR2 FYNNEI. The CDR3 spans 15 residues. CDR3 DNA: TGTGCCAGCAGGACCAGACTAGCGGGAGGGGAGACCCAGTACTTC. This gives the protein CASRTRLAGGETQYF.

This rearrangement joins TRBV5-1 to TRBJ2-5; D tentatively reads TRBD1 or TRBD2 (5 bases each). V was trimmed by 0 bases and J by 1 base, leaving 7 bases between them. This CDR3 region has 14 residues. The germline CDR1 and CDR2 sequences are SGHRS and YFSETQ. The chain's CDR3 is CASSLGDLQETQYF. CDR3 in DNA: TGCGCCAGCAGCTTGGGGGACCTCCAAGAGACCCAGTACTTC.

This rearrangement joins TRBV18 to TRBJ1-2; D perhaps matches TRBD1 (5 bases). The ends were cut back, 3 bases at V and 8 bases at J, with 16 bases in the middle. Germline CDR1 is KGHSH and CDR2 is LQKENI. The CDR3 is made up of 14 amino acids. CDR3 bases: TGTGCCAGCTCACCGTCCGGGACCTCAGGCGGCTACACCTTC. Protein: CASSPSGTSGGYTF. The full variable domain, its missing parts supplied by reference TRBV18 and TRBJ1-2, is NAGVMQNPRHLVRRRGQEARLRCSPMKGHSHVYWYRQLPEEGLKFMVYLQKENIIDESGMPKERFSAEFPKEGPSILRIQQVVRGDSAAYFCASSPSGTSGGYTFGSGTRLTVV.

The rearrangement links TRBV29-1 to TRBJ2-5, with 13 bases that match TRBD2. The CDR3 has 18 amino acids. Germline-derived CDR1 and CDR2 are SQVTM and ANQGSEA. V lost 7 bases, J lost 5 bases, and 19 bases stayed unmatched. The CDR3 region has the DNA TGCAGCGCCGCGCATGGACCAACTAGCGGGAGGGCCGGTGAGACCCAGTACTTC. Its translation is CSAAHGPTSGRAGETQYF.

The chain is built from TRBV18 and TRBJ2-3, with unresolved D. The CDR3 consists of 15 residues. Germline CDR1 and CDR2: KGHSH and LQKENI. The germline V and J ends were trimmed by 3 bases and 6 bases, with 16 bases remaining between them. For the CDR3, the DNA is TGTGCCAGCTCACCTTTTAACACCAAAAAGGATACGCAGTATTTT. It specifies CASSPFNTKKDTQYF.

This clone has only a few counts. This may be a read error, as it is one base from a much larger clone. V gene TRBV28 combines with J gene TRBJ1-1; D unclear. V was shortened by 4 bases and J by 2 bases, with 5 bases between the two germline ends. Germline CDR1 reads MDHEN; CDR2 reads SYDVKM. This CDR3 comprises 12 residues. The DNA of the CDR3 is TGTGCCAGCAGTTCCCCAAACACTGAAGCTTTCTTT. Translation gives CASSSPNTEAFF.

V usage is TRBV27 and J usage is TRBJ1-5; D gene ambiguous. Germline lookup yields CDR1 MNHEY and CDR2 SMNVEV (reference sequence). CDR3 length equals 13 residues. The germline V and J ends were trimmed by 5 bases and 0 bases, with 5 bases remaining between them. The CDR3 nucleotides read TGTGCCAGCAGTACCTATAGCAATCAGCCCCAGCATTTT. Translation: CASSTYSNQPQHF.

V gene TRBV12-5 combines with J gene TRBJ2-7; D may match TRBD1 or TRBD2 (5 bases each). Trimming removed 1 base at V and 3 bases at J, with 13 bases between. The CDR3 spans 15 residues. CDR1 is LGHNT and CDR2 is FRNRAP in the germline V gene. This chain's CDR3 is CASGLGDGMGYEQYF. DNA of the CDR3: TGTGCTAGTGGTTTGGGGGACGGGATGGGCTACGAGCAGTACTTC.

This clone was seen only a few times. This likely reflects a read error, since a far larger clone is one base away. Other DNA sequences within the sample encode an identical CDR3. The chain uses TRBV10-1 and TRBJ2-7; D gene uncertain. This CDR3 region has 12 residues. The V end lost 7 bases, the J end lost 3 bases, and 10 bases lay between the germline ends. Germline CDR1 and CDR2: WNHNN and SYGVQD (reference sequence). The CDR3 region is CASTLTGYEQYF. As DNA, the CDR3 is TGCGCCAGCACCCTAACTGGCTACGAGCAGTACTTC.

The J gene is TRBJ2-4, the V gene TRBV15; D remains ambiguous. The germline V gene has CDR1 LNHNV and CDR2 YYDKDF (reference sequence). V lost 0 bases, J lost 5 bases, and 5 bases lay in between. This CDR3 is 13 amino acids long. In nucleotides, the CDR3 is TGTGCCACCAGCAGAGATCAGCAAAACATTCAGTACTTC. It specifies CATSRDQQNIQYF.

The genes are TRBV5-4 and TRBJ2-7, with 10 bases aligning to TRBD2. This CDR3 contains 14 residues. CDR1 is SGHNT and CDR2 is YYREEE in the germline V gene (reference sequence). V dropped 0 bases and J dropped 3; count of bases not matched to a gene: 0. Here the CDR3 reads CASSLASGSYEQYF. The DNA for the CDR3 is TGTGCCAGCAGCTTGGCTAGCGGGAGCTACGAGCAGTACTTC.

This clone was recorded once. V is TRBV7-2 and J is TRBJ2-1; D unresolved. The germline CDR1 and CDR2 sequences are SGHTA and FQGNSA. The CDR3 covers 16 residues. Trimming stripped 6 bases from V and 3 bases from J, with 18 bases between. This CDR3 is CASSSTGGVNYNEQFF. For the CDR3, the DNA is TGTGCCAGCAGTTCCACCGGCGGAGTAAACTACAATGAGCAGTTCTTC. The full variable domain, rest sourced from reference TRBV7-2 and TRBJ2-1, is GAGVSQSPSNKVTEKGKDVELRCDPISGHTALYWYRQSLGQGLEFLIYFQGNSAPDKSGLPSDRFSAERTGGSVSTLTIQRTQQEDSAVYLCASSSTGGVNYNEQFFGPGTRLTVL.

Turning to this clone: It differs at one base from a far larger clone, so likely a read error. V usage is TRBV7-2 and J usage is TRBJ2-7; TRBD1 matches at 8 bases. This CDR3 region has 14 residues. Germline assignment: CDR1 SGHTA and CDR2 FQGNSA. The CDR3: CASSFYRGTYERYF. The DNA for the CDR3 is TGTGCCAGCAGCTTTTACAGGGGGACCTACGAGCGGTACTTC.

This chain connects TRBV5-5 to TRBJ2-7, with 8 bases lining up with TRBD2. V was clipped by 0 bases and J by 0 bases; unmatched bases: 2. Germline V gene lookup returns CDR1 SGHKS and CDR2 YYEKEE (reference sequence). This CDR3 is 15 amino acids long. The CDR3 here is CASSLGGGLSYEQYF. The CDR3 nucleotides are TGTGCCAGCAGCTTGGGCGGGGGGCTCTCCTACGAGCAGTACTTC.

The CDR3 DNA sequence: TGTGCCAGCAGCTCTTCAGGGCAGAACACTGAAGCTTTCTTT. Residues: CASSSSGQNTEAFF. The chain has TRBV9 and TRBJ1-1; D is possibly TRBD1 (5 bases). The CDR3 sequence is 14 residues long. Trimming shortened V by 4 bases and J by 1 base, and 11 bases separated the two germline ends. The V gene's germline CDR1 is SGDLS and CDR2 YYNGEE.

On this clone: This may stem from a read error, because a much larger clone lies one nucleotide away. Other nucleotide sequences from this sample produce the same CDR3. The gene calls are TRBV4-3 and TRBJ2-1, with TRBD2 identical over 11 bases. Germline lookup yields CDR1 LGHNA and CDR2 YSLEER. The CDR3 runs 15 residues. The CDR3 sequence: CASSQELAGVGEQFF. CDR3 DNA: TGCGCCAGCAGTCAAGAACTAGCGGGAGTCGGGGAGCAGTTCTTC.

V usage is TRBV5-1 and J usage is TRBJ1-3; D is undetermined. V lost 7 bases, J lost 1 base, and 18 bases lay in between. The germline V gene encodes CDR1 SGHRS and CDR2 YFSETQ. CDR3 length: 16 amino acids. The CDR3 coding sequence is TGCGCCAGCTCGCCACCAGGAGATACTTCTGGAAACACCATATATTTT. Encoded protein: CASSPPGDTSGNTIYF.